This T cell receptor (beta chain) emerged from a study of chemoradiotherapy in HPV16-positive cancers. Study results and limitations: Non-HPV-specific T cells did not expand in tumors during treatment, whereas candidate HPV-specific clones and E7-related motifs did.

Sequenced by immunoSEQ multiplex PCR; TCRdb stores in-frame clones only, minus some. The sample lists several hundred clones, roughly 90% occurring once. This CDR3 region has 15 residues. CDR1 SGHRS and CDR2 YFSETQ come from the germline V gene. V was clipped by 4 bases and J by 7 bases; unmatched bases: 6. Turning to this clone: What it recognizes is unknown.

Over chemoradiotherapy, repertoires were sampled more than once. The source of this sequence is a human donor with HPV-associated anogenital cancer. This specimen consisted of tumor tissue, obtained from a patient who underwent chemoradiotherapy. V usage is TRBV5-1 and J usage is TRBJ2-1, with 12 bases matching TRBD2. Written as DNA, the CDR3 is TGCGCCAGCAGCCTGCTAGCGGGGGGGCTGAATGAGCAGTTCTTC. Residues: CASSLLAGGLNEQFF. Looking up the rest from reference TRBV5-1 and TRBJ2-1 gives the full variable domain: KAGVTQTPRYLIKTRGQQVTLSCSPISGHRSVSWYQQTPGQGLQFLFEYFSETQRNKGNFPGRFSGRQFSNSRSEMNVSTLELGDSALYLCASSLLAGGLNEQFFGPGTRLTVL.